These T cell receptor beta chains were read from a single sample in a study of blood T cell repertoires in COVID-19. TCRdb keeps only in-frame clones here, not all; method: immunoSEQ multiplex PCR. The profile covers some 150,000 clones, with around 90% appearing a single time and 4% to 5% taken by the ten largest. Sequencing was performed on peripheral blood. The receptors come from a woman in her fifties or sixties with active or convalescent COVID-19. CDR3s include the opening cysteine and the closing phenylalanine or tryptophan. Each record gives: J gene, V gene, clone size, D gene, CDR3 protein, CDR3 DNA. A D gene is named only where the DNA matches it firmly. Only part of the rows carry a size: once, few, many, or a class if the clone is expanded.

TRBJ2-2	TRBV7-6	once	TRBD2	CASSPRGGPGTGELFF	TGTGCCAGCAGCCCTCGCGGGGGACCGGGCACCGGGGAGCTGTTTTTT
TRBJ1-1	TRBV11-2	NA	TRBD1	CASSLVGGQTAFF	TGTGCCAGCAGCTTAGTGGGGGGACAGACGGCTTTCTTT
TRBJ1-2	TRBV10-3	NA	TRBD1	CAIRIQGTGVGYTF	TGTGCCATCAGGATCCAAGGGACAGGGGTTGGCTACACCTTC
TRBJ1-3	TRBV7-2	NA	NA	CASSLDQGPVSGNTIYF	TGTGCCAGCAGCTTAGATCAGGGCCCTGTCTCTGGAAACACCATATATTTT
TRBJ2-5	TRBV7-8	NA	NA	CASSPQETQYF	TGTGCCAGCAGCCCACAAGAGACCCAGTACTTC
TRBJ1-5	TRBV6-2/TRBV6-3	NA	TRBD1	CASSSPHRGNQPQHF	TGTGCCAGCAGTTCTCCCCACAGGGGGAATCAGCCCCAGCATTTT
TRBJ1-2	TRBV2	NA	TRBD1	CASSGDRALSDGYTF	TGTGCCAGCAGTGGGGACAGGGCGCTCTCTGACGGCTACACCTTC
TRBJ2-7	TRBV5-8	NA	TRBD1	CASSRQGSTSYEQYF	TGTGCCAGCAGCCGACAGGGGTCTACCTCTTACGAGCAGTACTTC
TRBJ1-5	TRBV27	NA	TRBD1	CASRDRVGQPQHF	TGTGCCAGCAGAGACAGGGTTGGGCAGCCCCAGCATTTT
TRBJ2-7	TRBV24-1	NA	NA	CATPVRGQKYEQYF	TGTGCCACCCCAGTCCGGGGACAAAAGTACGAGCAGTACTTC
TRBJ1-2	TRBV4-1	NA	NA	CASSQDQTVPYGYTF	TGCGCCAGCAGCCAAGATCAAACAGTCCCGTATGGCTACACCTTC
TRBJ2-7	TRBV10-3	NA	NA	CAISESVVISYEQYF	TGTGCCATCAGTGAGTCCGTCGTTATTTCCTACGAGCAGTACTTC
TRBJ1-6	TRBV10-1	NA	NA	CASRDGSNSPLHF	TGCGCCAGCAGGGACGGGAGTAATTCACCCCTCCACTTT
TRBJ1-6	TRBV7-9	NA	NA	CASSSPGGLNSPLHF	TGTGCCAGCAGCTCCCCTGGGGGGTTGAATTCACCCCTCCACTTT
TRBJ1-6	TRBV18	NA	NA	CASSGRTDDSPLHF	TGTGCCAGCTCAGGTCGGACAGACGATTCACCCCTCCACTTT
TRBJ1-2	TRBV5-4	NA	NA	CASSLGRSVRDYGYTF	TGTGCCAGCAGCTTGGGGAGGTCAGTTCGGGACTATGGCTACACCTTC
TRBJ2-3	TRBV3-1/TRBV3-2	once	NA	CASSLGAVVEDTQYF	TGTGCCAGCAGCCTAGGGGCCGTGGTGGAAGATACGCAGTATTTT
TRBJ2-6	TRBV7-3	NA	TRBD1	CASSRTGTSNSGANVLTF	TGTGCCAGCAGCCGGACAGGGACTTCCAATTCTGGGGCCAACGTCCTGACTTTC
TRBJ2-5	TRBV7-2	once	NA	CASSPLGNRLEFGETQYF	TGTGCCAGCAGCCCCCTGGGGAACAGGCTCGAGTTCGGGGAGACCCAGTACTTC
TRBJ2-7	TRBV6-5	NA	TRBD1	CASSYADRQSYEQYF	TGTGCCAGCAGTTACGCGGACAGGCAATCCTACGAGCAGTACTTC
TRBJ1-2	TRBV7-2	NA	TRBD1	CASSLAIGTGGGGYTF	TGTGCCAGCAGCTTAGCGATCGGCACAGGGGGAGGTGGCTACACCTTC
TRBJ2-7	TRBV4-3	NA	NA	CASSQRGSGASNYEQYF	TGCGCCAGCAGCCAGAGGGGGTCCGGGGCGTCCAACTACGAGCAGTACTTC
TRBJ1-2	TRBV7-2	NA	NA	CASSSTAYGYTF	TGTGCCAGCAGCTCGACAGCCTATGGCTACACCTTC
TRBJ2-5	TRBV5-1	NA	TRBD2	CASSFGLAGDQETQYF	TGCGCCAGCAGCTTCGGACTAGCGGGGGATCAAGAGACCCAGTACTTC
TRBJ2-3	TRBV3-1/TRBV3-2	once	NA	CASSPIGGPTDTQYF	TGTGCCAGCAGCCCTATCGGGGGGCCGACAGATACGCAGTATTTT
TRBJ1-5	TRBV7-9	NA	NA	CASSLAGQSNQPQHF	TGTGCCAGCAGCTTAGCCGGACAGAGCAATCAGCCCCAGCATTTT
TRBJ2-3	TRBV30	NA	TRBD2	CAWSVGGGSTDTQYF	TGTGCCTGGAGTGTGGGCGGGGGGAGCACAGATACGCAGTATTTT
TRBJ2-2	TRBV2	few	NA	CASSEGAGNTGELFF	TGTGCCAGCAGTGAAGGGGCCGGGAACACCGGGGAGCTGTTTTTT
TRBJ1-2	TRBV19	NA	TRBD1	CASRWPPGQGSGYTF	TGTGCCAGTAGATGGCCCCCCGGACAGGGAAGTGGCTACACCTTC
TRBJ1-1	TRBV18	NA	NA	CASSPGLTNTEAFF	TGTGCCAGCTCACCGGGACTCACGAACACTGAAGCTTTCTTT
TRBJ1-5	TRBV12-5	few	NA	CASGLVDWRGLNQPQHF	TGTGCTAGTGGTTTGGTTGACTGGAGGGGCCTCAATCAGCCCCAGCATTTT